The rows below give T cell receptor beta chains drawn from one sample of a study of cytotoxic CD8 clonotypes in ibrutinib-treated CLL. Measured with immunoSEQ multiplex PCR; TCRdb has only the in-frame clones, and not every one. Of about 140,000 clones in the sample, about 80% are singletons; the top ten hold around 30%. The input for sequencing was PBMCs, taken after 12 months of ibrutinib treatment. These receptors were collected from a human donor with chronic lymphocytic leukemia. The CDR3 runs from the conserved cysteine through the conserved F or W. The order of the fields is V gene, J gene, clone size, D gene, CDR3 DNA, CDR3 protein. The D gene is left open where the match is weak. The size field is filled for only some rows; it gives once, few, many or a size class.

TRBV7-9	TRBJ2-7	-	-	TGTGCCAGCAGCTCCCCATCCTACGAGCAGTACTTC	CASSSPSYEQYF
TRBV4-2	TRBJ1-5	-	-	TGTGCCAGCAGCCAAGGGGTAGGGATCAATCAGCCCCAGCATTTT	CASSQGVGINQPQHF
TRBV6-5	TRBJ1-3	-	-	TGTGCCAGCAGTTACTCGACAGGCGACTCTGGAAACACCATATATTTT	CASSYSTGDSGNTIYF
TRBV7-9	TRBJ2-2	-	-	TGTGCCAGCAGACCAGCAGCGGGTGCGAACACCGGGGAGCTGTTTTTT	CASRPAAGANTGELFF
TRBV27	TRBJ2-1	-	-	TGTGCCAGCCATACGACTCTGTCACCCTACAATGAGCAGTTCTTC	CASHTTLSPYNEQFF
TRBV6-1	TRBJ2-7	-	-	TGTGCCAGCAGTTCGCAGGGGCTTTGGGACGAGCAGTACTTC	CASSSQGLWDEQYF
TRBV4-2	TRBJ1-2	-	-	TGTGCCAGCAGCCAGGGTGACTATGGCTACACCTTC	CASSQGDYGYTF
TRBV5-1	TRBJ1-3	-	-	TGCGCCAGCAGTTCATCGTCCGCCGCCGAGACCATATATTTT	CASSSSSAAETIYF
TRBV29-1	TRBJ1-1	-	-	TGCAGCGTTGGGGAGAACACTGAAGCTTTCTTT	CSVGENTEAFF
TRBV10-3	TRBJ1-1	-	-	TGTGCCATCAGAGGAGGGACGGCGAACACTGAAGCTTTCTTT	CAIRGGTANTEAFF
TRBV7-2	TRBJ1-6	few	TRBD1	TGTGCCAGCAGCAGGACAGGGAGCGGTTCACCCCTCCACTTT	CASSRTGSGSPLHF
TRBV7-6	TRBJ1-5	few	-	TGTGCCAGCAGCTTATTTAGCAATCAGCCCCAGCATTTT	CASSLFSNQPQHF
TRBV27	TRBJ2-7	-	TRBD1	TGTGCCAGCAGCAGACAGGGCTACGAGCAGTACTTC	CASSRQGYEQYF
TRBV5-1	TRBJ1-1	-	-	TGCGCCAGCAGCTTGGGAGGGGATCGGACTGAAGCTTTCTTT	CASSLGGDRTEAFF
TRBV6-1	TRBJ2-4	-	-	TGTGCCAGCATTGGACAGCCTGCCAAAAACATTCAGTACTTC	CASIGQPAKNIQYF
TRBV30	TRBJ1-4	-	-	TGTGCCGCCTTCTCCTGGGGTAATGAAAAACTGTTTTTT	CAAFSWGNEKLFF
TRBV27	TRBJ1-1	-	TRBD1	TGTGCCAGCAGTCGTCAGGGGGCCGGAACTGAAGCTTTCTTT	CASSRQGAGTEAFF
TRBV5-8	TRBJ1-5	-	-	TGTGCCAGCAGCTTGGTATCCGACGGCAGCTGGAATCAGCCCCAGCATTTT	CASSLVSDGSWNQPQHF
TRBV30	TRBJ1-2	few	-	TGTGCCTGGAGTGTAGCGGGACCTAACTATGGCTACACCTTC	CAWSVAGPNYGYTF
TRBV6-5	TRBJ2-7	few	-	TGTGCCAGCAACGAACAGGGAGCTGAGGACGAGCAGTACTTC	CASNEQGAEDEQYF
TRBV4-3	TRBJ2-2	-	TRBD2	TGCGCCAGCAGCCAAGATCGGGGTAGCGGGAGGGCGACCAGCGGGGAGCTGTTTTTT	CASSQDRGSGRATSGELFF
TRBV27	TRBJ2-7	few	-	TGTGCCAGCAGTTTAGGGAAAACCTACGAGCAGTACTTC	CASSLGKTYEQYF
TRBV28	TRBJ1-2	-	-	TGTGCCAGCTGGCCCTTTGGTCTTAACTATGGCTACACCTTC	CASWPFGLNYGYTF
TRBV11-3	TRBJ2-2	-	-	TGTGCCAGCAGCTTTTCGGCAGGGAACACCGGGGAGCTGTTTTTT	CASSFSAGNTGELFF
TRBV5-1	TRBJ1-2	-	-	TGCGCCAGCAGCTCCGGGGATCGGGGCTACACCTTC	CASSSGDRGYTF
TRBV11-3	TRBJ2-3	once	-	TGTGCCAGCAGCTTACAGTGGGCCACAGATACGCAGTATTTT	CASSLQWATDTQYF
TRBV7-6	TRBJ1-4	-	-	TGTGCCAGCAGCTTAGGTCGGGGGGCGACTGAAAAACTGTTTTTT	CASSLGRGATEKLFF
TRBV19	TRBJ1-3	-	-	TGTGCCAGTAGTATTGGTCGGGCAGACTCTGGAAACACCATATATTTT	CASSIGRADSGNTIYF
TRBV7-2	TRBJ1-2	-	TRBD1	TGTGCCAGCAGCTTAGAGGGGACAGGGGGCGGCTATGGCTACACCTTC	CASSLEGTGGGYGYTF
TRBV7-9	TRBJ2-5	-	TRBD2	TGTGCCAGCAGTTCGGGACTAGATGGAGAGACCCAGTACTTC	CASSSGLDGETQYF
TRBV18	TRBJ1-2	many	TRBD1	TGTGCCAGCTCACAGACAGGGAACTATGGCTACACCTTC	CASSQTGNYGYTF
TRBV5-1	TRBJ2-3	-	-	TGCGCCAGCAGTTCCGACATAAGCACAGATACGCAGTATTTT	CASSSDISTDTQYF
TRBV11-2	TRBJ2-1	-	-	TGTGCCAGCAGCCAGTACAATGAGCAGTTCTTC	CASSQYNEQFF
TRBV4-1	TRBJ2-5	-	-	TGCGCCAGCAGCCAAGAGCCTCCACTAGGGGGGCGGGGCCAAGAGACCCAGTACTTC	CASSQEPPLGGRGQETQYF
TRBV5-1	TRBJ1-4	-	TRBD1	TGCGCCAGCAGCTTGGATCTGGGACAGGGTAAACTGTTTTTT	CASSLDLGQGKLFF
TRBV27	TRBJ1-1	-	-	TGTGCCAGCAGTTTATTGGAGAACACTGAAGCTTTCTTT	CASSLLENTEAFF
TRBV19	TRBJ1-2	few	-	TGTGCCAGTAGTATAGGCAGATGGAACTATGGCTACACCTTC	CASSIGRWNYGYTF
TRBV18	TRBJ1-1	-	-	TGTGCCAGCTCACCACTAGCGGGACACCTGAACACTGAAGCTTTCTTT	CASSPLAGHLNTEAFF
TRBV9	TRBJ2-3	-	-	TGTGCCAGCAGCGTAGCACAGGGCGGAGATACGCAGTATTTT	CASSVAQGGDTQYF
TRBV29-1	TRBJ2-3	-	TRBD2	TGCAGCCTGCGGGGGGCCGTCACAGATACGCAGTATTTT	CSLRGAVTDTQYF
TRBV6-1	TRBJ1-4	-	-	TGTGCCAGCAGTGAGATGTCCGCAACACTTGAAAAACTGTTTTTT	CASSEMSATLEKLFF
TRBV28	TRBJ2-7	-	TRBD1	TGTGCCAGCAGTTTGGATTGGACAGGGATTCCCAAGCAGTACTTC	CASSLDWTGIPKQYF
TRBV2	TRBJ1-2	-	-	TGTGCCAGCAGTGAGCGAGGCTACTATGGCTACACCTTC	CASSERGYYGYTF
TRBV27	TRBJ2-1	-	-	TGTGCCAGCAGTTTGACCCAGAACAATGAGCAGTTCTTC	CASSLTQNNEQFF
TRBV7-2	TRBJ2-5	-	-	TGTGCCAGCAGCTTCACGATCGAGACCCAGTACTTC	CASSFTIETQYF
TRBV9	TRBJ1-1	-	-	TGTGCCAGCGGGGATGAGGACACTGAAGCTTTCTTT	CASGDEDTEAFF
TRBV27	TRBJ2-4	-	-	TGTGCCAGCAGCCTCCTGGGGGGCAAAAACATTCAGTACTTC	CASSLLGGKNIQYF
TRBV7-7	TRBJ2-2	-	-	TGTGCCAGCAGCTTAACCCCTACCGGGGAGCTGTTTTTT	CASSLTPTGELFF
TRBV28	TRBJ2-6	-	-	TGTGCCAGCAGAGGCACCAGCTCTGGGGCCAACGTCCTGACTTTC	CASRGTSSGANVLTF
TRBV28	TRBJ2-7	-	-	TGTGCCAGCAGTTTCCGTGGGTCCGCCTACGAGCAGTACTTC	CASSFRGSAYEQYF
TRBV7-9	TRBJ1-6	few	-	TGTGCCAGCAGCTCTTCTTCACCCCTCCACTTT	CASSSSSPLHF
TRBV7-2	TRBJ1-2	-	-	TGTGCCAGCAGCTTTCCAGGGTTGAGTGGCTACACCTTC	CASSFPGLSGYTF
TRBV5-1	TRBJ2-5	-	-	TGCGCCAGCTCACAATCCGGCGGGCGAGAGACCCAGTACTTC	CASSQSGGRETQYF
TRBV9	TRBJ1-1	-	-	TGTGCCAGCAGCGTCCAAGGGGCCACTGAAGCTTTCTTT	CASSVQGATEAFF
TRBV28	TRBJ2-1	few	-	TGTGCCAGCAGTTTGGCCGGTGTCGCGTACAATGAGCAGTTCTTC	CASSLAGVAYNEQFF